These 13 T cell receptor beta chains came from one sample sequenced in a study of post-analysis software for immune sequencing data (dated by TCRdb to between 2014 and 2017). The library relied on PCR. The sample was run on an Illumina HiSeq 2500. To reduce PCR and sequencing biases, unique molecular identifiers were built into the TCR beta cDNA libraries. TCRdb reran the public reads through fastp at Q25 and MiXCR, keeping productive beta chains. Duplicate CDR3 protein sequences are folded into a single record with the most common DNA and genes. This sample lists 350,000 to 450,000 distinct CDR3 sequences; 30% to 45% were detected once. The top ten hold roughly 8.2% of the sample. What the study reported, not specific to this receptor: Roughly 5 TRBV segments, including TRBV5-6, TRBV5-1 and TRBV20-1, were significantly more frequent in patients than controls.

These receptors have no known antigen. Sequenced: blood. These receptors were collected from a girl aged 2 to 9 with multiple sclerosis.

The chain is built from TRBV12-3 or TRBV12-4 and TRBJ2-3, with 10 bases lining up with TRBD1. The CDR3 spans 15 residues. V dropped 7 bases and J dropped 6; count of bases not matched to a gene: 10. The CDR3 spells CASNPTGQGWDTQYF. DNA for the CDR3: TGTGCCAGCAACCCCACGGGACAGGGGTGGGATACGCAGTATTTT.

CDR3 nucleotide sequence: TGTGCCAGCAGCTTACCGGGGCAGGGTTCCAAAAACATTCAGTACTTC. It is translated as CASSLPGQGSKNIQYF. The chain is built from TRBV7-9 and TRBJ2-4; D possibly matches TRBD1 or TRBD2 (5 bases each). CDR3 length: 16 amino acids. The V gene's germline CDR1 is SEHNR and CDR2 FQNEAQ (reference sequence). Trimming took off 2 bases at V and 2 bases at J, with 13 bases between the two ends.

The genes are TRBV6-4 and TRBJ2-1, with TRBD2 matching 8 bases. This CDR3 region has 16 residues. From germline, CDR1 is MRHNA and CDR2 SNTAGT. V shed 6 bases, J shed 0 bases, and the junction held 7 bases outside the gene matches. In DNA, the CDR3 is TGTGCCAGCAGGCACCTAACTAGCGGCTCCTACAATGAGCAGTTCTTC. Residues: CASRHLTSGSYNEQFF.

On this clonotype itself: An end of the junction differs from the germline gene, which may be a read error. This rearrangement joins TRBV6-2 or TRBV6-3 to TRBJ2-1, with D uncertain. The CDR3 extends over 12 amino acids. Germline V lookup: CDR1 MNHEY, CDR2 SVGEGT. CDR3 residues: CAGSLGYNEQFF. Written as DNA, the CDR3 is TGTGCCGGCAGTTTGGGATACAATGAGCAGTTCTTC.

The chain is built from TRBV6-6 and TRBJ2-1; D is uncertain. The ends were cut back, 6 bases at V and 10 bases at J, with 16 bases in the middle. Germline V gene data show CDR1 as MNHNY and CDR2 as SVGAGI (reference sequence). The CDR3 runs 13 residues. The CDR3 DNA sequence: TGTGCCAGCAGAAACTATATTAGCTACGAGCAGTTCTTC. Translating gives CASRNYISYEQFF.

CDR3 sequence reads: CAISTAVSSYNEQFF. The CDR3 nucleotides are TGTGCCATCAGTACAGCGGTTAGCTCCTACAATGAGCAGTTCTTC. The genes are TRBV10-3 and TRBJ2-1, with a weak D call TRBD2 (5 bases). This CDR3 is built from 15 residues. CDR1 is ENHRY and CDR2 is SYGVKD in the germline V gene. The V gene lost 5 bases and the J gene lost 0 bases, with 11 bases spanning the gap.

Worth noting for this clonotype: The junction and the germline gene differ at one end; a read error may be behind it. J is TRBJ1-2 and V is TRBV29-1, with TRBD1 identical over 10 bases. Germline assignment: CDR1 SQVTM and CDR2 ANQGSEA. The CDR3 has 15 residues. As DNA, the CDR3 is TGCAGCGTTGAAGGGGACAGGGGTAATTACTACGGCTACACCTTC. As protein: CSVEGDRGNYYGYTF.

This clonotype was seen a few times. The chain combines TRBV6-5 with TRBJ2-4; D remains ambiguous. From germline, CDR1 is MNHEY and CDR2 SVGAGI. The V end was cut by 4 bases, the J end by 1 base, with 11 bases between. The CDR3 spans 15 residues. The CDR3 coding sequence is TGTGCCAGCAGTTCCAGCGCGGAGGCCAAAAACATTCAGTACTTC. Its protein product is CASSSSAEAKNIQYF.

DNA for the CDR3: TGTGCCAGCAGCTTAGCCCTAGGGCCCCACTATGGCTACACCTTC. Translating gives CASSLALGPHYGYTF. The gene calls are TRBV7-9 and TRBJ1-2; D ambiguous. Germline V gene data show CDR1 as SEHNR and CDR2 as FQNEAQ (reference sequence). The CDR3 extends over 15 amino acids. With 0 bases removed from V and 3 bases from J, the gap between germline ends came to 11 bases.

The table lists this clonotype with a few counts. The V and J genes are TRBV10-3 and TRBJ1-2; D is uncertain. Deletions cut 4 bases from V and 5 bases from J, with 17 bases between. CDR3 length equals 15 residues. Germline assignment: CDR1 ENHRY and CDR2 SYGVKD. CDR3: CAISGADSLAYGYTF. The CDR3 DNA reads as TGTGCCATCAGTGGGGCGGACTCGCTCGCTTATGGCTACACCTTC.

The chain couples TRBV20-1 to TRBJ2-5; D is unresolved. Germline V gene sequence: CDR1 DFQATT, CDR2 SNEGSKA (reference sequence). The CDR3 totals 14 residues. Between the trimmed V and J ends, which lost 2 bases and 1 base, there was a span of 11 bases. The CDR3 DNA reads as TGCAGTGCTAGACCTTCTTCTTTCCAAGAGACCCAGTACTTC. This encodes CSARPSSFQETQYF.

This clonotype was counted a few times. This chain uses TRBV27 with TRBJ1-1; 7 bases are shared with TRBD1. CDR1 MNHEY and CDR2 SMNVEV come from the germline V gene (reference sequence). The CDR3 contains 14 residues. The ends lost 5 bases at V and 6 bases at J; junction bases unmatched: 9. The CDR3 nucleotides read TGTGCCAGCAGTCCACGGCAGGGGGTCTCTGAAGCTTTCTTT. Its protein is CASSPRQGVSEAFF.

CDR3 protein: CAISELGVGYTF. The CDR3 DNA sequence: TGTGCCATCAGTGAGTTGGGCGTCGGCTACACCTTC. The V call is TRBV10-3, the J call TRBJ1-2; D is unclear. The CDR3 contains 12 residues. V lost 1 base and J 8 bases, leaving 8 bases between the germline ends. CDR1 is ENHRY and CDR2 is SYGVKD in the germline V gene.